This TCR beta chain was documented in a study of blood T cell repertoires in COVID-19. Study details: The study drew acute and convalescent COVID-19 samples from the United States, Italy and Spain. The cDNA or gDNA used as material had been derived from T cells, B-cell-depleted T cells, or PBMCs.

Original processing methods: Amplification from reference gene primers served as the basis for estimated nucleated cell counts. Sequenced by immunoSEQ multiplex PCR; TCRdb stores in-frame clones only, minus some. D and trimming come from the DNA, and the V and J calls and clone size come from that table. The sample contains over 150,000 clones, around 90% of which appear only once. Sequenced input: peripheral blood. This TCR came from a woman aged 55-69 years who had recovered from COVID-19.

The CDR3 spells CASSQELEGVGYTF. The CDR3, as DNA: TGTGCCAGCAGCCAAGAATTGGAGGGTGTCGGCTACACCTTC. The gene calls are TRBV3-1 (or the pseudogene TRBV3-2) and TRBJ1-2; D is unresolved. The germline V gene encodes CDR1 LGHDT and CDR2 YNNKEL (reference sequence). The V and J ends lost 0 bases and 8 bases respectively, with 13 bases between them. The CDR3 runs to 14 residues.